These 10 T cell receptor beta chains were all obtained from the same sample, sequenced in a study of long-term antiretroviral therapy in people with HIV. Version v3.0 of the immunoSEQ assay was performed at survey level. TCRdb's table, derived via immunoSEQ multiplex PCR, lists solely in-frame clones and lacks some. The profile shows around 27,000 clones, more than 65% of them singletons. Sequencing used unsorted PBMCs, obtained 1.1 years before starting antiretroviral therapy. The receptors here all came from a woman in her 30s with HIV.

The rearrangement joins TRBV6-6 to TRBJ1-1; D not resolved. The CDR3 runs 13 residues. Trimming cost V 0 bases and J 8 bases, with 10 bases left between them. Germline-derived CDR1 and CDR2 are MNHNY and SVGAGI (reference sequence). The CDR3 DNA sequence: TGTGCCAGCAGTTACTCGAGGAAGAGCGAAGCTTTCTTT. Amino acids: CASSYSRKSEAFF.

The rearrangement joins TRBV2 to TRBJ1-2; 7 nucleotides line up with TRBD1. Germline loops: CDR1 SNHLY, CDR2 FYNNEI. This CDR3 has 12 amino acids. V shed 6 bases and J 6 bases; nucleotides not matched to a gene: 4. The CDR3 nucleotides read TGTGCCAGCAGGCGAACAGGGGATGGCTACACCTTC. This gives the protein CASRRTGDGYTF. The full variable domain, completed using reference TRBV2 and TRBJ1-2, is EPEVTQTPSHQVTQMGQEVILRCVPISNHLYFYWYRQILGQKVEFLVSFYNNEISEKSEIFDDQFSVERPDGSNFTLKIRSTKLEDSAMYFCASRRTGDGYTFGSGTRLTVV.

The chain joins TRBV9 to TRBJ1-1; tentative D call: TRBD1 (6 bases). The V gene's germline CDR1 is SGDLS and CDR2 YYNGEE. Deletions cut 0 bases from V and 0 bases from J, with 9 bases between. This CDR3 has 15 residues. In DNA, the CDR3 is TGTGCCAGCAGCGTAGACAGGGTATTGAACACTGAAGCTTTCTTT. Its translation: CASSVDRVLNTEAFF.

This chain joins TRBV5-1 and TRBJ1-3; TRBD1 agrees at 7 bases. The junction had 6 bases not matched to a gene; V was cut back by 3 bases and J by 0 bases. Germline V gene sequence: CDR1 SGHRS, CDR2 YFSETQ. The CDR3 runs 16 residues. CDR3 in amino acids: CASSYGQELSGNTIYF. For the CDR3, the DNA is TGCGCCAGCAGCTACGGACAGGAGCTCTCTGGAAACACCATATATTTT.

The V call is TRBV6-1, the J call TRBJ2-6; D is unresolved. Germline V lookup: CDR1 MNHNS, CDR2 SASEGT. The CDR3 is 14 amino acids. The V gene lost 6 bases and the J gene lost 3 bases, with 9 bases spanning the gap. CDR3: CASRPPSGANVLTF. The CDR3 DNA is TGTGCCAGCAGACCCCCCAGTGGGGCCAACGTCCTGACTTTC.

The chain carries TRBV4-1 and TRBJ2-1; TRBD2 matches 9 bases. Germline-derived CDR1 and CDR2 are MGHRA and YSYEKL. V trimming: 3 bases; J trimming: 4 bases; junction bases outside the gene matches: 7. CDR3 size: 16 residues. The CDR3 sequence is CASSHSERGAYNEQFF. The CDR3 nucleotides read TGCGCCAGCAGCCACTCGGAGCGGGGGGCGTACAATGAGCAGTTCTTC.

The chain is built from TRBV11-2 and TRBJ1-1; D remains unclear. The V gene's germline CDR1 is SGHAT and CDR2 FQNNGV. This CDR3 is built from 14 residues. Trimming left V 4 bases short and J 3 bases short, with 12 bases between. In DNA, the CDR3 is TGTGCCAGCAGCTCCCAGAGGTTTGACACTGAAGCTTTCTTT. Protein product: CASSSQRFDTEAFF.

This sequence joins TRBV5-1 and TRBJ2-3; weak D call: TRBD1 (6 bases). The CDR3 length is 14 residues. CDR1 is SGHRS and CDR2 is YFSETQ in the germline V gene. V lost 0 bases and J 2 bases, leaving 7 bases between the germline ends. CDR3: CASSLGQDTDTQYF. DNA for the CDR3: TGCGCCAGCAGCTTGGGACAGGACACAGATACGCAGTATTTT.

The chain recombines TRBV13 with TRBJ2-7; D is possibly TRBD1 or TRBD2 (5 bases each). The CDR3 totals 13 residues. The germline CDR1 and CDR2 sequences are PRHDT and FYEKMQ (reference sequence). Trimming left V 5 bases short and J 5 bases short, with 13 bases between. Here the CDR3 reads CASSLTGPDEQYF. As DNA, the CDR3 is TGTGCCAGCAGCCTTACGGGACCTGACGAGCAGTACTTC.

The J gene is TRBJ2-5, the V gene TRBV2, with TRBD1 as a possible D gene (5 bases). The CDR3 is 12 residues long. Looked up from germline, CDR1 is SNHLY and CDR2 is FYNNEI. V was shortened by 7 bases and J by 1 base, with 7 bases between the two germline ends. CDR3 sequence: CASKGSQETQYF. The CDR3 DNA reads TGTGCCAGCAAGGGGTCCCAAGAGACCCAGTACTTC.